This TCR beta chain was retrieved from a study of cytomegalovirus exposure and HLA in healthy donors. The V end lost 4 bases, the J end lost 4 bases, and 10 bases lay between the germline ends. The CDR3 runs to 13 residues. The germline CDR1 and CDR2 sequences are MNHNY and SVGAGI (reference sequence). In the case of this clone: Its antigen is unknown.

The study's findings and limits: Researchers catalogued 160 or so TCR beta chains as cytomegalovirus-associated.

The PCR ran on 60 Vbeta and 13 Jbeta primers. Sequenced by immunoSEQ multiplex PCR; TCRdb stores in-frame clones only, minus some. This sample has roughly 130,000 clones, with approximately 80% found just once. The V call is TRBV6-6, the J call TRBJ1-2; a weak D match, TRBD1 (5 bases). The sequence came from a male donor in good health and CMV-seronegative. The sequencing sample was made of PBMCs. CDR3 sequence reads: CASSLNRIYGYTF. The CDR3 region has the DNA TGTGCCAGCAGTTTAAACAGGATCTATGGCTACACCTTC.